Below, one T cell receptor (beta chain) is given with its context. CDR1 SGHRS and CDR2 YFSETQ come from the germline V gene. The CDR3 length is 14 residues. V lost 0 bases and J lost 4, with 7 bases in between. In the original processing: Reference gene primer amplification in the assay estimated nucleated cell counts. Some clones are missing from TCRdb's copy, which holds only in-frame ones; the method was immunoSEQ multiplex PCR. V and J calls and clone size are as listed in that table; D and trimming were resolved from the DNA. The table has approximately 110,000 clones, about four fifths seen once. The sample originates from a study of blood T cell repertoires in COVID-19. Study in general: Acute and convalescent COVID-19 specimens originated in the United States, Italy and Spain.

This chain uses TRBV5-1 with TRBJ2-2; D is undetermined. Sequencing input: peripheral blood. This sequence was found in a woman older than 75 with acute or convalescent COVID-19. In DNA, the CDR3 is TGCGCCAGCAGCTTGGAACAGATCACCGGGGAGCTGTTTTTT. It encodes CASSLEQITGELFF.